Shown below are 26 T cell receptor beta chains from a single sample sequenced in a study of shared clonotypes between healthy human individuals. Generated by immunoSEQ multiplex PCR, the TCRdb table keeps only in-frame clones and is missing some. The sample holds 180,000 or so clones, 90% to 95% seen once. The sample comprised naive CD4+ T cells sorted from blood. Sample subset: CD45RA+ positively selected. These receptors all come from a woman in her 30s in good health.

The chain recombines TRBV19 with TRBJ1-5; TRBD1 agrees at 9 bases. The J segment lost 4 bases and the V segment lost 3 bases, leaving 7 bases of the junction unmatched. CDR3 length: 16 residues. The germline CDR1 and CDR2 sequences are LNHDA and SQIVND (reference sequence). The CDR3 here is CASSIPKTGGNQPQHF. As DNA, the CDR3 is TGTGCCAGTAGTATTCCCAAGACAGGGGGGAATCAGCCCCAGCATTTT.

This chain joins TRBV28 and TRBJ2-5; no firm D call. Trimming shortened V by 6 bases and J by 7 bases, and 6 bases separated the two germline ends. The CDR3 loop spans 10 amino acids. Per germline, CDR1 MDHEN and CDR2 SYDVKM. The CDR3 reads CASSSGTQYF. The CDR3 region has the DNA TGTGCCAGCAGCTCGGGGACCCAGTACTTC.

The chain links TRBV7-8 to TRBJ2-7, with no clear D. Germline V gene sequence: CDR1 SGHVS, CDR2 FQNEAQ. The length of the CDR3 is 13 residues. V lost 8 bases and J lost 4, with 15 bases in between. In DNA form, the CDR3 reads TGTGCCAGCGGTCCTAGAACTCCTTACGAGCAGTACTTC. Residues: CASGPRTPYEQYF.

This chain connects TRBV27 to TRBJ2-7; D not resolved. The V end was cut by 2 bases, the J end by 6 bases, with 14 bases between. Germline V lookup: CDR1 MNHEY, CDR2 SMNVEV (reference sequence). The CDR3 contains 14 residues. The chain's CDR3 is CASSLKSGRGEQYF. The DNA of the CDR3 is TGTGCCAGCAGTTTAAAGTCCGGGCGCGGCGAGCAGTACTTC.

This clone was seen once. The V and J genes are TRBV13 and TRBJ2-3, with D possibly TRBD1 on 5 matching bases. The CDR3 sequence is 14 residues long. The ends were cut back, 1 base at V and 2 bases at J, with 7 bases in the middle. Germline V gene sequence: CDR1 PRHDT, CDR2 FYEKMQ (reference sequence). CDR3 DNA: TGTGCCAGCAGCTTAGAGGACAACACAGATACGCAGTATTTT. As protein: CASSLEDNTDTQYF. The full variable domain, rest sourced from reference TRBV13 and TRBJ2-3, is AAGVIQSPRHLIKEKRETATLKCYPIPRHDTVYWYQQGPGQDPQFLISFYEKMQSDKGSIPDRFSAQQFSDYHSELNMSSLELGDSALYFCASSLEDNTDTQYFGPGTRLTVL.

This chain joins TRBV27 and TRBJ1-1; D gene unclear. Trimming removed 4 bases at V and 2 bases at J, with 11 bases between. Germline-derived CDR1 and CDR2 are MNHEY and SMNVEV (reference sequence). This CDR3 comprises 14 residues. The CDR3 DNA follows: TGTGCCAGCAGTTCGGCAGGTGTAAACACTGAAGCTTTCTTT. As protein: CASSSAGVNTEAFF.

The CDR3 sequence is CASSAIGGPHEQYF. Written as DNA, the CDR3 is TGTGCCAGCAGCGCTATAGGAGGGCCCCACGAGCAGTACTTC. The chain couples TRBV11-2 to TRBJ2-7, with a possible D match to TRBD2 (6 bases). Germline loops: CDR1 SGHAT, CDR2 FQNNGV. Trimming took 5 bases from V and 5 from J, leaving 16 bases between them. The CDR3 has 14 amino acids.

This clone was counted a single time. The V gene is TRBV5-5, the J gene TRBJ1-1; D unresolved. The V and J ends lost 7 bases and 8 bases respectively, with 18 bases between them. Germline values: CDR1 SGHKS, CDR2 YYEKEE (reference sequence). This CDR3 has 13 residues. CDR3 amino acids: CASSLTSHLEAFF. The CDR3 DNA sequence: TGTGCCAGCTCATTGACCTCCCATTTAGAAGCTTTCTTT.

The sample holds a few counts of this clone. The chain joins TRBV28 to TRBJ2-7; no clear D gene. The V end was cut by 3 bases, the J end by 5 bases, with 11 bases between. Germline CDR1 is MDHEN and CDR2 is SYDVKM. This CDR3 region has 13 residues. CDR3 sequence (DNA): TGTGCCAGCAGTTTCCCGCCTCGGGACGAGCAGTACTTC. Protein: CASSFPPRDEQYF.

The chain couples TRBV5-1 to TRBJ2-1, with a weak D call TRBD1 (5 bases). Per germline, CDR1 SGHRS and CDR2 YFSETQ. There are 15 residues in the CDR3. Trimming took off 0 bases at V and 4 bases at J, with 11 bases between the two ends. The CDR3 loop reads CASSLEGNGYNEQFF. CDR3 DNA sequence: TGCGCCAGCAGCTTGGAGGGGAATGGGTACAATGAGCAGTTCTTC.

V gene TRBV11-2 combines with J gene TRBJ1-4; maybe TRBD1 (5 bases). Germline V gene lookup returns CDR1 SGHAT and CDR2 FQNNGV. The V end lost 4 bases, the J end lost 3 bases, and 12 bases lay between the germline ends. This CDR3 has 15 residues. The DNA for the CDR3 is TGTGCCAGCAGCTCCCCCGGGACCTCTAATGAAAAACTGTTTTTT. Its translation is CASSSPGTSNEKLFF.

A note on this clone: In the same sample, other DNA sequences code for this CDR3. This chain's CDR3 is CASSYSGTLSYEQYF. The CDR3 region has the DNA TGTGCCAGCAGTTACTCCGGGACTCTATCCTACGAGCAGTACTTC. The chain joins TRBV6-5 to TRBJ2-5; D may be TRBD2 (6 bases). The better agreement between TRBJ2-7 and the DNA end casts doubt on the J call. CDR1 is MNHEY, CDR2 SVGAGI, per germline. The CDR3 spans 15 residues.

This chain links TRBV5-6 with TRBJ2-7, with 9 bases lining up with TRBD1. With 2 bases clipped from V and 3 bases from J, the junction kept 6 bases outside the gene matches. This CDR3 has 15 residues. CDR1 is SGHDT and CDR2 is YYEEEE in the germline V gene. The CDR3 nucleotides are TGTGCCAGCAGCTTTTGGGACAGGGACTTCTACGAGCAGTACTTC. This gives the protein CASSFWDRDFYEQYF.

The chain combines TRBV5-4 with TRBJ2-7; TRBD1 aligns across 8 bases. The CDR3 length is 13 residues. Germline V gene lookup returns CDR1 SGHNT and CDR2 YYREEE (reference sequence). Losses at the gene ends were 3 bases for V and 5 bases for J; bases not matched to a gene: 4. In nucleotides, the CDR3 is TGTGCCAGCAGCTGGACAGGGCTGCACGAGCAGTACTTC. Amino acid sequence: CASSWTGLHEQYF.

The chain combines TRBV19 with TRBJ2-2; a weak D match, TRBD1 (5 bases). The germline gives CDR1 LNHDA, CDR2 SQIVND (reference sequence). The CDR3 is 12 amino acids. The V gene lost 6 bases and the J gene lost 6 bases, with 8 bases spanning the gap. Here the CDR3 DNA reads TGTGCCAGTAGGGGGCCCGCCGGGGAGCTGTTTTTT. Protein product: CASRGPAGELFF. Looking up the rest from reference TRBV19 and TRBJ2-2 gives the full variable domain: DGGITQSPKYLFRKEGQNVTLSCEQNLNHDAMYWYRQDPGQGLRLIYYSQIVNDFQKGDIAEGYSVSREKKESFPLTVTSAQKNPTAFYLCASRGPAGELFFGEGSRLTVL.

The chain combines TRBV4-2 with TRBJ2-5, with D possibly called TRBD1 or TRBD2 (5 bases each). This CDR3 comprises 16 residues. Germline V gene sequence: CDR1 LGHNA, CDR2 YNFKEQ. V was shortened by 3 bases and J by 2 bases, with 16 bases between the two germline ends. CDR3 nucleotide sequence: TGTGCCAGCAGCCACCCTCTTGACAGAGGGCAAGAGACCCAGTACTTC. This translates into CASSHPLDRGQETQYF.

The V and J genes are TRBV28 and TRBJ1-1; maybe TRBD1 (6 bases). This CDR3 is built from 13 residues. Trimming left V 1 base short and J 6 bases short, with 9 bases between. Germline CDR1 MDHEN, CDR2 SYDVKM. The CDR3, as DNA: TGTGCCAGCAGTTTATTGGGGGGCGCTGAAGCTTTCTTT. Translating gives CASSLLGGAEAFF.

The rearrangement uses TRBV4-1 and TRBJ1-5; 8 nucleotides agree with TRBD1. The CDR3 runs to 18 residues. Germline assignment: CDR1 MGHRA and CDR2 YSYEKL. V was pared by 2 bases and J by 3 bases, with 12 bases of the junction left unmatched. The CDR3 nucleotides read TGCGCCAGCAGCCAATCGCTCGCCCGGACAGGGCCCAATCAGCCCCAGCATTTT. This encodes CASSQSLARTGPNQPQHF.

The rearrangement uses TRBV27 and TRBJ1-1; perhaps TRBD1 as D (5 bases). Trimming removed 0 bases at V and 1 base at J, with 9 bases between. Per germline, CDR1 MNHEY and CDR2 SMNVEV (reference sequence). The CDR3 has 15 amino acids. In DNA, the CDR3 is TGTGCCAGCAGTTTATCGGGGGGGTGGAACACTGAAGCTTTCTTT. It codes for CASSLSGGWNTEAFF.

This clone was recorded once. The V call is TRBV6-5, the J call TRBJ2-5, with TRBD2 matching 9 bases. The J call may be in error: the DNA end matches TRBJ2-7 better. The CDR3 is 15 residues long. Germline V CDR1 and CDR2: MNHEY, SVGAGI. The CDR3 loop reads CASSYASGADYEQYF. In DNA, the CDR3 is TGTGCCAGCAGTTACGCTAGCGGGGCAGATTACGAGCAGTACTTC.

The gene calls are TRBV7-9 and TRBJ2-3; D uncertain. This CDR3 spans 16 amino acids. V was shortened by 1 base and J by 0 bases, with 11 bases between the two germline ends. The germline gives CDR1 SEHNR, CDR2 FQNEAQ (reference sequence). The CDR3 loop is CASSLGKTSSTDTQYF. The CDR3 DNA sequence: TGTGCCAGCAGCTTAGGTAAAACAAGTAGCACAGATACGCAGTATTTT.

The rearrangement links TRBV6-5 to TRBJ1-1, with D unresolved. Germline CDR1 is MNHEY and CDR2 is SVGAGI. The length of the CDR3 is 12 residues. Trimming left V 7 bases short and J 7 bases short, with 13 bases between. CDR3 DNA sequence: TGTGCCAGCAAAAACTCGCACTTTGAAGCTTTCTTT. As protein: CASKNSHFEAFF.

In this sample, this clone turned up once. The chain's CDR3 is CASSFELAGGYEQYF. The CDR3 DNA follows: TGTGCCAGCAGCTTCGAACTAGCGGGTGGCTACGAGCAGTACTTC. The chain recombines TRBV11-2 with TRBJ2-7; 9 bases agree with TRBD2. V gave up 3 bases and J gave up 3 bases; unmatched junction bases: 6. Germline assignment: CDR1 SGHAT and CDR2 FQNNGV. CDR3 length: 15 amino acids.

The chain is built from TRBV18 and TRBJ1-1; D perhaps matches TRBD1 (5 bases). This CDR3 region has 14 residues. V dropped 1 base and J dropped 3 bases, with 9 bases sitting between them. In germline, CDR1 is KGHSH, CDR2 LQKENI. CDR3 protein: CASSPQGLDTEAFF. The DNA for the CDR3 is TGTGCCAGCTCACCACAGGGGCTTGACACTGAAGCTTTCTTT.

This chain links TRBV9 with TRBJ1-5, with 7 bases lining up with TRBD1. The germline CDR1 and CDR2 sequences are SGDLS and YYNGEE. The CDR3 covers 16 residues. V was pared by 0 bases and J by 7 bases, with 10 bases of the junction left unmatched. The CDR3 loop is CASSVGRGGGSQPQHF. The CDR3 coding sequence is TGTGCCAGCAGCGTAGGGCGAGGGGGCGGAAGCCAGCCCCAGCATTTT.

The chain uses TRBV19 and TRBJ2-1; 10 bases fit TRBD2. There are 15 residues in the CDR3. V was clipped by 3 bases and J by 2 bases; unmatched bases: 1. The germline V gene has CDR1 LNHDA and CDR2 SQIVND (reference sequence). This CDR3 is CASSIGLAAYNEQFF. DNA for the CDR3: TGTGCCAGTAGTATCGGACTAGCGGCCTACAATGAGCAGTTCTTC.